This T cell receptor (beta chain) emerged from a study of cytomegalovirus exposure and HLA in healthy donors. Looking at the study overall: Some 87 million unique TCRs from HLA-typed donors were held in an early release of data.

On this clone itself: Antigen: not known.

PCR used 60 Vbeta primers and 13 Jbeta primers. Generated by immunoSEQ multiplex PCR, the TCRdb table keeps only in-frame clones and is missing some. The sample holds some 150,000 clones, roughly 85% seen once. V lost 4 bases to trimming and J lost 4 bases; unmatched junction nucleotides: 3. Germline V CDR1 and CDR2: SGHTA, FQGNSA. The CDR3 is 14 residues long. The study, taken as a whole, reports: It was in a later analysis that TCR association rates were seen to vary by HLA locus, highest for DRB1 and lowest for HLA-C. The study listed roughly 160 cytomegalovirus-associated TCR beta chains. The CMV antigen specificity of three CMV-associated chains was confirmed through in vitro analysis.

The chain carries TRBV7-2 and TRBJ2-1; 8 nucleotides line up with TRBD1. Sequenced sample: PBMCs. This receptor was obtained from a woman aged 45-60 years in good health and CMV-seronegative. In DNA form, the CDR3 reads TGTGCCAGCAGCTCCGGGACAGGTTACAATGAGCAGTTCTTC. Residues: CASSSGTGYNEQFF. Full variable domain (outside the CDR3, taken from reference TRBV7-2 and TRBJ2-1): GAGVSQSPSNKVTEKGKDVELRCDPISGHTALYWYRQSLGQGLEFLIYFQGNSAPDKSGLPSDRFSAERTGGSVSTLTIQRTQQEDSAVYLCASSSGTGYNEQFFGPGTRLTVL.